The 29 T cell receptor beta chains below all came from one sample that was sequenced in a study of cytomegalovirus exposure and HLA in healthy donors. Use of 60 Vbeta and 13 Jbeta primers characterized the PCR. Measured with immunoSEQ multiplex PCR; TCRdb has only the in-frame clones, and not every one. The sample records about 130,000 clones, less than 85% being singletons. Sequenced material: PBMCs. These receptor sequences come from a man aged 30 to 45 in good health and CMV-seropositive.

This clone was recorded a few times. V usage is TRBV4-2 and J usage is TRBJ2-1, with TRBD2 identical over 7 bases. V shed 0 bases, J shed 6 bases, and the junction held 8 bases outside the gene matches. The germline V gene has CDR1 LGHNA and CDR2 YNFKEQ. CDR3 size: 16 residues. The CDR3 is CASSQDLERGSNEQFF. The CDR3 DNA sequence: TGTGCCAGCAGCCAAGATCTTGAGCGGGGCTCCAATGAGCAGTTCTTC.

In DNA form, the CDR3 reads TGTGCCAGCAGCTTAGTTGGGACAGGGGGCGACACCGGGGAGCTGTTTTTT. Amino acid sequence: CASSLVGTGGDTGELFF. This chain connects TRBV11-2 to TRBJ2-2; 12 positions match TRBD1. Trimming removed 1 base from V and 3 bases from J; junction bases left unmatched: 3. The CDR3 spans 17 residues. Germline V CDR1 and CDR2: SGHAT, FQNNGV.

With respect to this clone: Within the sample, other DNA sequences also encode this same CDR3. The rearrangement links TRBV6-5 to TRBJ2-7; 10 positions agree with TRBD1. After removal of 5 bases from V and 3 bases from J, the junction contained 4 bases not matched to a gene. In germline, CDR1 is MNHEY, CDR2 SVGAGI. The CDR3 runs to 14 residues. Here the CDR3 reads CASSRDRGSYEQYF. The CDR3 nucleotides are TGTGCCAGCAGTAGGGACAGGGGAAGCTACGAGCAGTACTTC.

The chain is built from TRBV19 and TRBJ1-5; tentatively, D is TRBD1 (5 bases). The CDR3 has 14 residues. V lost 6 bases and J lost 7, with 16 bases in between. Germline V gene lookup returns CDR1 LNHDA and CDR2 SQIVND (reference sequence). This chain's CDR3 is CASSLPQGRQPQHF. The CDR3 coding sequence is TGTGCCAGTAGCCTTCCCCAGGGCCGCCAGCCCCAGCATTTT.

The V and J genes are TRBV7-6 and TRBJ2-5, with D uncertain. V lost 6 bases, J lost 3 bases, and 8 bases lay in between. The CDR3 is made up of 12 amino acids. Germline V gene sequence: CDR1 SGHVS, CDR2 FNYEAQ. The CDR3 nucleotides are TGTGCCAGCAGTGACATTGAAGAGACCCAGTACTTC. Amino acids: CASSDIEETQYF.

V usage is TRBV6-6 and J usage is TRBJ1-4, with 8 bases identical to TRBD1. This CDR3 is 13 amino acids long. CDR1 and CDR2 (germline): MNHNY, SVGAGI (reference sequence). The V segment lost 8 bases and the J segment 3 bases; nucleotides outside the gene matches: 2. The CDR3 loop is CASRGQANEKLFF. DNA of the CDR3: TGTGCCAGCCGGGGACAGGCTAATGAAAAACTGTTTTTT.

This clone was seen only once. This chain joins TRBV10-3 and TRBJ2-1; D perhaps matches TRBD1 (5 bases). CDR1 is ENHRY, CDR2 SYGVKD, per germline. There are 12 residues in the CDR3. Trimming removed 3 bases from V and 7 bases from J, with 7 bases in between. The CDR3 sequence is CAISDQGNEQFF. DNA of the CDR3: TGTGCCATCAGTGATCAGGGTAATGAGCAGTTCTTC.

The chain links TRBV9 to TRBJ1-2, with D possibly matching TRBD1 (6 bases). The CDR3 runs 12 residues. Trimming left V 4 bases short and J 3 bases short, with 7 bases between. Germline V gene sequence: CDR1 SGDLS, CDR2 YYNGEE. Here the CDR3 DNA reads TGTGCCAGCAGCAAGGGGGACTATGGCTACACCTTC. This encodes CASSKGDYGYTF.

This chain connects TRBV30 to TRBJ1-2, with TRBD1 matching 8 bases. Trimming took 3 bases from V and 4 from J; bases not matched to a gene: 7. The CDR3 runs 14 residues. CDR1 GTSNPN and CDR2 SVGIG come from the germline V gene (reference sequence). CDR3 bases: TGTGCCTGGAGCGCCGTGACAGGGGCCTATGGCTACACCTTC. It codes for CAWSAVTGAYGYTF.

This clone was seen a handful of times. The chain links TRBV11-1 to TRBJ2-2, with 8 positions matching TRBD1. There are 15 residues in the CDR3. The ends lost 3 bases at V and 6 bases at J; junction bases unmatched: 6. Germline V CDR1 and CDR2: SGHAT, FQDESV (reference sequence). This chain's CDR3 is CASSLAWTGPGELFF. CDR3 sequence (DNA): TGTGCCAGCAGCTTGGCGTGGACAGGGCCCGGGGAGCTGTTTTTT.

This rearrangement joins TRBV7-9 to TRBJ1-1; D gene unclear. With 10 bases removed from V and 3 bases from J, the gap between germline ends came to 15 bases. The V gene's germline CDR1 is SEHNR and CDR2 FQNEAQ (reference sequence). The CDR3 length is 13 residues. The CDR3 protein is CATNWAFDTEAFF. CDR3 in DNA: TGTGCCACGAATTGGGCTTTCGACACTGAAGCTTTCTTT.

The rearrangement joins TRBV11-2 to TRBJ1-2; possibly TRBD1 for D (5 bases). Trimming took off 2 bases at V and 6 bases at J, with 19 bases between the two ends. CDR3 length equals 16 residues. Germline CDR1 is SGHAT and CDR2 is FQNNGV. The CDR3 loop reads CASSLSMGTGRNGYTF. The CDR3 bases are TGTGCCAGCAGCTTATCAATGGGAACAGGAAGAAATGGCTACACCTTC.

This clone has just a few counts. The J gene is TRBJ2-7, the V gene TRBV9; TRBD1 aligns across 9 bases. The CDR3 loop spans 14 amino acids. Trimming at V came to 3 bases and at J to 5 bases, leaving 6 bases not matched to a gene. Germline CDR1 SGDLS, CDR2 YYNGEE. CDR3 residues: CASSGQGDPDEQYF. In nucleotides, the CDR3 is TGTGCCAGCAGCGGACAGGGGGACCCGGACGAGCAGTACTTC.

This chain's CDR3 is CASNLGPGGNTEAFF. CDR3 DNA sequence: TGTGCCAGCAATTTGGGGCCAGGGGGGAACACTGAAGCTTTCTTT. The chain joins TRBV2 to TRBJ1-1, with 7 bases lining up with TRBD1. The CDR3 contains 15 residues. Germline V gives CDR1 SNHLY, CDR2 FYNNEI. V dropped 7 bases and J dropped 1; count of bases not matched to a gene: 9.

This sequence joins TRBV20-1 and TRBJ2-5; TRBD1 aligns across 7 bases. Germline V CDR1 and CDR2: DFQATT, SNEGSKA (reference sequence). The CDR3 is 11 residues long. V gave up 5 bases and J gave up 5 bases; unmatched junction bases: 2. Here the CDR3 DNA reads TGCAGTGCTGGGACAGAGGAGACCCAGTACTTC. Residues: CSAGTEETQYF.

V is TRBV9 and J is TRBJ2-7; D is perhaps TRBD1 (6 bases). This CDR3 has 17 amino acids. The germline CDR1 and CDR2 sequences are SGDLS and YYNGEE. Trimming took 0 bases from V and 3 from J, leaving 19 bases between them. CDR3 DNA sequence: TGTGCCAGCAGCGTAGGTGGGATCGCGGACAGAATCTACGAGCAGTACTTC. As protein: CASSVGGIADRIYEQYF.

The gene calls are TRBV21-1 and TRBJ1-5; the table names TRBD1, a call not compared with the DNA. TRBV21-1 is a known pseudogene. The CDR3 has 17 amino acids. Here the CDR3 DNA reads TGTGCCAGCAGCAAACCTCTCCGGACATCTAGCAATCAGCCCCAGCATTTT. It specifies CASSKPLRTSSNQPQHF.

This chain joins TRBV7-9 and TRBJ2-1; 11 bases align to TRBD1. V was pared by 3 bases and J by 8 bases, with 6 bases of the junction left unmatched. The CDR3 loop spans 15 amino acids. Germline V gene lookup returns CDR1 SEHNR and CDR2 FQNEAQ (reference sequence). Here the CDR3 reads CASSFQGQGADEQFF. CDR3 nucleotides: TGTGCCAGCAGCTTCCAAGGACAGGGGGCTGATGAGCAGTTCTTC.

The rearrangement links TRBV6-1 to TRBJ1-4; the match to TRBD1 covers 8 bases. V was clipped by 7 bases and J by 6 bases; unmatched bases: 4. Germline V CDR1 and CDR2: MNHNS, SASEGT. This CDR3 has 13 residues. The DNA for the CDR3 is TGTGCCAGCAAGACAGGGGCCGATGAAAAACTGTTTTTT. This sequence encodes CASKTGADEKLFF.

V and J are TRBV6-5 and TRBJ1-2, with 7 bases matching TRBD1. Germline loops: CDR1 MNHEY, CDR2 SVGAGI. Trimming at V came to 2 bases and at J to 2 bases, leaving 2 bases not matched to a gene. The CDR3 consists of 14 residues. The CDR3 loop reads CASSYGGQNYGYTF. CDR3 nucleotide sequence: TGTGCCAGCAGTTACGGGGGACAGAACTATGGCTACACCTTC.

The rearrangement links TRBV9 to TRBJ2-6, with 8 bases fitting TRBD1. Trimming cost V 1 base and J 4 bases; bases outside gene matches: 13. The CDR3 is 19 amino acids. Germline V gene data show CDR1 as SGDLS and CDR2 as YYNGEE. The CDR3 region has the DNA TGTGCCAGCAGCGTAACTAGTGCCCGACAGGGGACCGGGGCCAACGTCCTGACTTTC. Protein: CASSVTSARQGTGANVLTF.

The chain combines TRBV9 with TRBJ1-2; 7 bases align to TRBD1. The CDR3 runs 15 residues. Germline CDR1 is SGDLS and CDR2 is YYNGEE. The ends lost 0 bases at V and 4 bases at J; junction bases unmatched: 6. The CDR3 loop is CASSVAGTEVYGYTF. The CDR3 DNA reads TGTGCCAGCAGCGTAGCTGGGACAGAAGTCTATGGCTACACCTTC.

The J gene is TRBJ1-3, the V gene TRBV7-6, with D perhaps TRBD1 (6 bases). V was shortened by 5 bases and J by 2 bases, with 19 bases between the two germline ends. The CDR3 spans 17 residues. From germline, CDR1 is SGHVS and CDR2 FNYEAQ. CDR3: CASSPYTGTNTGNTIYF. The CDR3 coding sequence is TGTGCCAGCAGCCCCTACACTGGGACAAATACTGGAAACACCATATATTTT.

This chain uses TRBV4-1 with TRBJ2-5, with TRBD1 identical over 7 bases. The CDR3 consists of 17 residues. After removal of 4 bases from V and 2 bases from J, the junction contained 13 bases not matched to a gene. Germline lookup yields CDR1 MGHRA and CDR2 YSYEKL. The CDR3 here is CASSPHPGQTIQETQYF. DNA for the CDR3: TGCGCCAGCAGCCCCCATCCGGGACAGACTATTCAAGAGACCCAGTACTTC.

J is TRBJ2-7 and V is TRBV5-6; 7 positions agree with TRBD1. The length of the CDR3 is 13 residues. Germline values: CDR1 SGHDT, CDR2 YYEEEE. Trimming cost V 3 bases and J 2 bases; bases outside gene matches: 2. In DNA form, the CDR3 reads TGTGCCAGCAGCTCGGGACAGACCTACGAGCAGTACTTC. Protein: CASSSGQTYEQYF.

The chain recombines TRBV13 with TRBJ1-1, with TRBD1 as a possible D gene (6 bases). Germline V gene sequence: CDR1 PRHDT, CDR2 FYEKMQ (reference sequence). V lost 4 bases and J 6 bases, leaving 18 bases between the germline ends. This CDR3 spans 15 amino acids. The CDR3 loop is CASSSLGGGNPEAFF. CDR3 sequence (DNA): TGTGCCAGCAGCTCTCTAGGGGGGGGTAACCCTGAAGCTTTCTTT.

This chain joins TRBV5-1 and TRBJ2-7; 7 positions match TRBD2. This CDR3 is 15 amino acids long. The germline V gene has CDR1 SGHRS and CDR2 YFSETQ. V lost 7 bases and J lost 5; bases outside the gene matches: 15. The chain's CDR3 is CASASEAGDGNEQYF. CDR3 sequence (DNA): TGCGCCAGCGCCAGTGAGGCGGGGGACGGGAACGAGCAGTACTTC.

This clone appeared a few times. The J gene is TRBJ1-5, the V gene TRBV2, with D possibly matching TRBD1 (5 bases). The CDR3 contains 16 residues. Germline V lookup: CDR1 SNHLY, CDR2 FYNNEI. Deletions cut 2 bases from V and 9 bases from J, with 20 bases between. CDR3 sequence: CASSEPSLSRGGPQHF. The CDR3, as DNA: TGTGCCAGCAGTGAACCCTCCCTCAGTAGGGGTGGGCCCCAGCATTTT. Full variable domain (rest looked up from reference TRBV2 and TRBJ1-5): EPEVTQTPSHQVTQMGQEVILRCVPISNHLYFYWYRQILGQKVEFLVSFYNNEISEKSEIFDDQFSVERPDGSNFTLKIRSTKLEDSAMYFCASSEPSLSRGGPQHFGDGTRLSIL.

This clone has just one count. V gene TRBV19 combines with J gene TRBJ1-5; D is undetermined. Germline values: CDR1 LNHDA, CDR2 SQIVND (reference sequence). Trimming took off 3 bases at V and 7 bases at J, with 13 bases between the two ends. The CDR3 is made up of 14 amino acids. The CDR3 DNA is TGTGCCAGTAGTATTTCCCCCGAGGCCCAGCCCCAGCATTTT. This sequence encodes CASSISPEAQPQHF.